A few counts support the clone carrying this T cell receptor beta chain. This specimen comes from a study of T cells in Graves' hyperthyroidism and ophthalmopathy. Trimming removed 0 bases at V and 7 bases at J, with 13 bases between. The CDR3 is made up of 14 amino acids. From germline, CDR1 is SGHRS and CDR2 YFSETQ. Regions amplified from RNA transcripts were the TCR beta CDR3 regions. HTBI primers were employed in a first-round RT-PCR of the TCR CDR3. TCRdb reprocessed the multiplex PCR reads via MiXCR and lists one record per CDR3 protein. The sample holds 560,000 or so distinct CDR3 sequences, just over 45% seen once.

The V and J genes are TRBV5-1 and TRBJ1-1, with a weak D call TRBD1 (5 bases). The sample consisted of peripheral blood or thyroid tissue (not recorded which). This TCR derives from a woman aged 18-29 years with Graves' hyperthyroidism. In nucleotides, the CDR3 is TGCGCCAGCAGCTTGGAGGGCAGGGACGATGAAGCTTTCTTT. This gives the protein CASSLEGRDDEAFF.